This TCR beta chain was sequenced for a study of preoperative IRX-2 immunotherapy in early breast cancer. As for treatment: preoperative locoregional IRX-2 cytokine immunotherapy. Data came from immunoSEQ multiplex PCR; TCRdb stores just in-frame clones and leaves some out. Here the sample spans about 26,000 clones, nearly 90% being singletons. Germline V gene sequence: CDR1 ENHRY, CDR2 SYGVKD. V was shortened by 6 bases and J by 0 bases, with 3 bases between the two germline ends. The CDR3 runs to 11 residues. The source of this sequence is a human donor with breast cancer. The biological material was taken from a patient treated with IRX-2 immunotherapy. The chain joins TRBV10-3 to TRBJ2-7; unclear D gene. CDR3 region: CAIRSSYEQYF. The CDR3 nucleotides are TGTGCCATCAGGAGCTCCTACGAGCAGTACTTC.